This T cell receptor (beta chain) appears in the sequencing data of a study of blood T cell repertoires in COVID-19. Across the study: COVID-19 samples, acute and convalescent, were from the United States, Italy and Spain.

Per germline, CDR1 MNHEY and CDR2 SMNVEV (reference sequence). V gave up 4 bases and J gave up 4 bases; unmatched junction bases: 6. The CDR3 is 14 residues long. In the study's own analysis: Amplification with reference gene primers provided the estimates of nucleated cell counts. TCRdb's table, derived via immunoSEQ multiplex PCR, lists solely in-frame clones and lacks some. For V, J and clone size, that table is used; D and trimming come from the DNA. The sample lists some 250,000 clones, over 70% occurring once. This TCR derives from a man aged 35 to 55 with acute or convalescent COVID-19. The material sequenced was peripheral blood. This chain links TRBV27 with TRBJ2-7, with TRBD2 identical over 8 bases. CDR3 sequence (DNA): TGTGCCAGCAGTTGGCTAGCGGGTAGATACGAGCAGTACTTC. Protein sequence: CASSWLAGRYEQYF.